Included here is one T cell receptor (beta chain) sequence, with context. What it binds is not known. The data were taken from a study of beta chain features in type 1 diabetes. Whole-study context: Healthy donors and patients had similar age, gender and cell yields.

Central memory, naive, regulatory and stem cell-like memory CD4+ cells were sorted by CD45RO/CCR7/CD25/CD127/CD95/CD27. Study results and limitations: Comparison showed that naive, central memory and Treg TCRB repertoires appeared more similar among patients than among healthy donors. There were fewer insertions and more deletions at the VDJ junctions of type 1 diabetes patients.

Sequenced material consisted of expressed TCRB transcripts (all of the isolated RNA was reverse transcribed). Produced via immunoSEQ multiplex PCR; TCRdb's table is partial and in-frame only. The data contain hundreds of thousands of clones, 30% of them singletons. Germline V lookup: CDR1 GTSNPN, CDR2 SVGIG (reference sequence). The V end lost 4 bases, the J end lost 1 base, and 13 bases lay between the germline ends. The CDR3 has 14 residues. The sequence derives from a man between 18 and 29 years old in good health. The specimen sequenced was naive CD4+ T cells from blood. The V gene is TRBV30, the J gene TRBJ2-5; no definite D call. The CDR3 sequence: CAWTRRRTQETQYF. The CDR3 DNA reads as TGTGCCTGGACGCGCCGCAGGACCCAAGAGACCCAGTACTTC.